This paragraph reports one TCR beta chain. Antigen: not known. The data were obtained in a study of cytomegalovirus exposure and HLA in healthy donors. Study at large: A subsequent analysis reported that the roughly 120 validation repertoires were produced on the same platform that had also been used for the roughly 670 first-cohort repertoires. Findings and limits, study-wide: TCR sequences were mostly rare, though some public TCRs occurred in many donors.

The V and J ends lost 8 bases and 8 bases respectively, with 18 bases between them. Germline-derived CDR1 and CDR2 are MGHDK and SYGVNS. The CDR3 is made up of 14 amino acids. Among the approximately 130 subjects of the validation cohort, separate from the approximately 700-subject first cohort, were the donors. Data came from immunoSEQ multiplex PCR; TCRdb stores just in-frame clones and leaves some out. Counted here are about 160,000 clones, 70% to 90% occurring once; the ten biggest clones make up around 2.4%. Sequencing was carried out using PBMCs. This chain uses TRBV25-1 with TRBJ1-4; weak D call: TRBD1 (6 bases). The source is a man aged 25-40 years in good health and CMV-seropositive. CDR3: CASGHRAYREKLFF. The CDR3 region has the DNA TGTGCCAGCGGCCACAGGGCCTATAGGGAAAAACTGTTTTTT. Complete variable domain (other parts from reference TRBV25-1 and TRBJ1-4): EADIYQTPRYLVIGTGKKITLECSQTMGHDKMYWYQQDPGMELHLIHYSYGVNSTEKGDLSSESTVSRIRTEHFPLTLESARPSHTSQYLCASGHRAYREKLFFGSGTQLSVL.